These 2 T cell receptor beta chains share one sample of origin, sequenced in a study of T cell clonality in common variable immunodeficiency. TCRdb's copy holds only in-frame clones and misses some; the assay was immunoSEQ multiplex PCR. Sampling found about 35,000 clones, none seen once. The sample taken for sequencing was peripheral blood mononuclear cells. The receptor set was obtained from a person aged 18 to 75 in good health.

This clone came up a few times. The CDR3 end lies 3 residues beyond the end of the read and is filled in from the germline J gene. The chain links TRBV27 to TRBJ2-5, with D perhaps TRBD2 (6 bases). V was shortened by 6 bases and J by 5 bases, with 13 bases between the two germline ends. This CDR3 comprises 13 residues. The germline gives CDR1 MNHEY, CDR2 SMNVEV (reference sequence). CDR3: CASSRLDGETQYF. The CDR3 bases that were read are TGTGCCAGCAGCAGACTAGATGGGGAGACC.

This clone was observed many times. The CDR3 end lies 3 residues beyond the end of the read and is filled in from the germline J gene. The V gene is TRBV6-1, the J gene TRBJ1-1; D is unresolved. Germline V gives CDR1 MNHNS, CDR2 SASEGT. The V gene lost 3 bases and the J gene lost 1 base, with 6 bases spanning the gap. The CDR3 extends over 13 amino acids. The CDR3 loop is CASSELQNTEAFF. The DNA read from the CDR3 is TGTGCCAGCAGTGAGTTACAGAACACTGAA.